This T cell receptor beta chain stems from a study of blood T cell repertoires in COVID-19. Original handling: Quantification of nucleated cells was approximated via reference gene primer amplification. Clones were read by immunoSEQ multiplex PCR, and TCRdb kept only the in-frame ones, dropping some. V and J calls and clone size come straight from that table; D and trimming were deduced from the DNA. The sample has some 200,000 clones, 94% seen once. CDR3 size: 14 residues. V shed 5 bases and J shed 4 bases, with 15 bases lying between them. Germline CDR1 reads SGHAT; CDR2 reads FQDESV (reference sequence).

The sequence derives from a man in his thirties or forties with COVID-19, enrolled during active disease. V and J are TRBV11-1 and TRBJ2-7; possibly TRBD2 for D (7 bases). The sample consisted of peripheral blood. Here the CDR3 reads CASSPGRGRYEQYF. Written as DNA, the CDR3 is TGTGCCAGCAGCCCAGGGAGGGGGAGATACGAGCAGTACTTC.